This TCR beta chain was observed in a study of cytomegalovirus exposure and HLA in healthy donors. This clone appeared once. Its antigen is as yet unknown. Study conclusions and caveats: As a later analysis showed, a missense DCLRE1C variant was linked to trimming of TCR beta V- and J-genes. Prior analysis indicated that the majority of TCR beta V segments exhibited productivity approximately 87% or approximately 30% of the time.

13 Jbeta primers and 60 Vbeta primers were used for the PCR. Method: immunoSEQ multiplex PCR; TCRdb's copy keeps in-frame clones and lacks some. The table lists around 110,000 clones, about 76% of them singletons. The sequence came from a woman younger than 45 in good health and CMV-seronegative. Sequenced material: PBMCs.

CDR3 coding DNA: TGTGCCAGCAGTTTATATAGCGGGAGGGCCGAAGAGACCCAGTACTTC. The encoded protein is CASSLYSGRAEETQYF. The chain couples TRBV27 to TRBJ2-5; 11 bases align to TRBD2. This CDR3 region has 16 residues. The V segment lost 1 base and the J segment 3 bases; nucleotides outside the gene matches: 4. CDR1 MNHEY and CDR2 SMNVEV come from the germline V gene (reference sequence).